This TCR beta chain was captured by sequencing in a study of T cell responses to AZD1222 COVID-19 vaccine. Germline CDR1 reads LNHDA; CDR2 reads SQIVND (reference sequence). The germline V and J ends were trimmed by 3 bases and 0 bases, with 8 bases remaining between them. This CDR3 has 14 amino acids. TCRdb's table, derived via immunoSEQ multiplex PCR, lists solely in-frame clones and lacks some. This repertoire shows some 150,000 clones, under 95% found once; its top ten account for approximately 2.9%. The sequencing here drew on peripheral blood, taken on day 0 of MenACWY control vaccination. J is TRBJ1-2 and V is TRBV19; D not certain. The sequence came from an adult in good health. CDR3 DNA sequence: TGTGCCAGTAGTATGGGCAGACCTAACTATGGCTACACCTTC. Protein sequence: CASSMGRPNYGYTF.